The present T cell receptor (beta chain) was sequenced within a study of human T cells and chemical hapten exposure. V dropped 2 bases and J dropped 5 bases, with 14 bases sitting between them. The CDR3 covers 15 residues. Germline V gene sequence: CDR1 SNHLY, CDR2 FYNNEI. Time point given: patch test 3, about 24 weeks after DPC sensitization. Treatment here: therapeutic diphenylcyclopropenone sensitization with weekly scalp DPC. The study used a library that attached unique molecular identifiers to individual cDNA molecules. Study processing details: Sequenced samples showed a median of 95,638 TCRs each, with counts running from approximately 21,000 to 630,000. Using its own MiXCR run on the RACE reads, TCRdb lists one record per CDR3 protein. These V and J calls derive from TCRdb rather than the authors' analysis. The data show roughly 150,000 distinct CDR3 sequences, about 30% seen once.

The genes are TRBV2 and TRBJ2-3, with no clear D. The sample was whole blood, taken in connection with sensitization to the hapten diphenylcyclopropenone (DPC). The clonotype comes from a woman aged 18-29 years with alopecia areata. Some clones in this sample may be carry-over from other donors' samples. The CDR3 nucleotides read TGTGCCAGCAGTGAATCCGACTCCGACGGAGATACGCAGTATTTT. This gives the protein CASSESDSDGDTQYF.